A selection of T cell receptor beta chains follows, all from one sample in a study of blood T cell repertoires in COVID-19. TCRdb keeps only in-frame clones here, not all; method: immunoSEQ multiplex PCR. The sample lists 24,000 or so clones, around 86% occurring once. Sequencing used peripheral blood. The receptors were sampled from a human donor in a cohort sampled during active COVID-19. The donor label of this sample is uncertain. Both conserved end residues are trimmed from each CDR3. The order of the fields is V gene, J gene, CDR3 protein.

V gene: TRBV6-5; J gene: TRBJ2-3; CDR3 protein: ASSYSRQGVGTQY
V gene: TRBV19; J gene: TRBJ2-5; CDR3 protein: AGSVTSGETQY
V gene: TRBV2; J gene: TRBJ1-5; CDR3 protein: ASSDTPFPGRIEPQH
V gene: TRBV5-1; J gene: TRBJ1-2; CDR3 protein: ASSFTPGQGNYGYT
V gene: TRBV5-1; J gene: TRBJ1-1; CDR3 protein: ASSLSLNTEAF
V gene: TRBV4-3; J gene: TRBJ2-7; CDR3 protein: ASSPTPSGTGGLGQY
V gene: TRBV28; J gene: TRBJ1-5; CDR3 protein: ASSFYKSGAHQPQH
V gene: TRBV7-7; J gene: TRBJ2-5; CDR3 protein: ASSLDQLAGAPQY
V gene: TRBV7-3; J gene: TRBJ2-1; CDR3 protein: ASSPGTGGNEQF
V gene: TRBV19; J gene: TRBJ1-5; CDR3 protein: ASSIILAGNQPQH
V gene: TRBV5-5; J gene: TRBJ2-3; CDR3 protein: ASSSRTSGVGTSTDTQY
V gene: TRBV5-6; J gene: TRBJ1-4; CDR3 protein: ASSSRARGRAEKLF
V gene: TRBV11-1; J gene: TRBJ2-1; CDR3 protein: ASSLMGQGIDEQF